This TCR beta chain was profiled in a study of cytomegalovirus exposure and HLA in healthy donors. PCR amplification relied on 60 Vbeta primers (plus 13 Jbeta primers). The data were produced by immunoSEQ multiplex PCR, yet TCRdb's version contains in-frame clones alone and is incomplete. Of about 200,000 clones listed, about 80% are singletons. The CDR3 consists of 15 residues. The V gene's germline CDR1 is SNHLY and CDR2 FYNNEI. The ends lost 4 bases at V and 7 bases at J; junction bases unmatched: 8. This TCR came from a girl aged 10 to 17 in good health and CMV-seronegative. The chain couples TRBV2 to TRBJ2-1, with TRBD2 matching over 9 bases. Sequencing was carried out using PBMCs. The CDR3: CASSASGRLGNEQFF. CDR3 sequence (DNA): TGTGCCAGCAGTGCAAGCGGGAGGTTGGGGAATGAGCAGTTCTTC.